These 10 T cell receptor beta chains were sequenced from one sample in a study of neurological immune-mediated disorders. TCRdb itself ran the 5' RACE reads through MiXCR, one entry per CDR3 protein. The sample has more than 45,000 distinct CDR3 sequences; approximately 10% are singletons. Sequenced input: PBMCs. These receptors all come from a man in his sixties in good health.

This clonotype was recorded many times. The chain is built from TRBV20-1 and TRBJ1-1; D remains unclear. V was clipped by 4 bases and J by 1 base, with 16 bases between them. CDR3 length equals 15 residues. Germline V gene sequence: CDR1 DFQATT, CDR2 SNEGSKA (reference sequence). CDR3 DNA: TGCAGTGCTATATCAGGACTGGACTCGAACACTGAAGCTTTCTTT. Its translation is CSAISGLDSNTEAFF.

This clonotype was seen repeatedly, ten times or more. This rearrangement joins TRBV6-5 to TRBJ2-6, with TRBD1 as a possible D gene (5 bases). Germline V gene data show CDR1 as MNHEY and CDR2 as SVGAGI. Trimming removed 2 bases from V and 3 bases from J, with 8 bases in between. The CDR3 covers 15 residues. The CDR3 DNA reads TGTGCCAGCAGTTACAGGGGAAGTGGGGCCAACGTCCTGACTTTC. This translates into CASSYRGSGANVLTF.

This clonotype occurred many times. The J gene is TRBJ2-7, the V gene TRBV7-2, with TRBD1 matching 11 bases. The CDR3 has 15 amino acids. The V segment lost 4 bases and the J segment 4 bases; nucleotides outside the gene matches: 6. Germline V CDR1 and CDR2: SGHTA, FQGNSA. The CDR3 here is CASSSLGQGAYEQYF. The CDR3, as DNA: TGTGCCAGCAGCTCACTAGGACAGGGGGCGTACGAGCAGTACTTC.

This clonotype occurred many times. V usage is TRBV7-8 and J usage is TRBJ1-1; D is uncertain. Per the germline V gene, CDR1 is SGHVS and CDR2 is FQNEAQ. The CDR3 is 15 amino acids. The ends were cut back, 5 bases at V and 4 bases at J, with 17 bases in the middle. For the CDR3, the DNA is TGTGCCAGCAGCCCTCGACCGGTAACAATCACTGAAGCTTTCTTT. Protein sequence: CASSPRPVTITEAFF.

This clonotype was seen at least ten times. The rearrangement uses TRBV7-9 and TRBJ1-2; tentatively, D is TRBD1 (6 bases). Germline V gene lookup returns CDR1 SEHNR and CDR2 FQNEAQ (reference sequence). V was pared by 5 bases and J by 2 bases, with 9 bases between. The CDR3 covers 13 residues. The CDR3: CASSVGQNYGYTF. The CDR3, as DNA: TGTGCCAGCAGCGTCGGACAGAACTATGGCTACACCTTC.

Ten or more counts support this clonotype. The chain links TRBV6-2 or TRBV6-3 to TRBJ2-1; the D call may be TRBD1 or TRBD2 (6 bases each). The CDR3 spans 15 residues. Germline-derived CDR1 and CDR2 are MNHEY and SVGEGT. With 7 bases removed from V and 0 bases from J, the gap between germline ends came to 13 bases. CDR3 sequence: CASTLQGGSYNEQFF. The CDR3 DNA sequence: TGTGCCAGCACTCTACAGGGAGGCTCCTACAATGAGCAGTTCTTC.

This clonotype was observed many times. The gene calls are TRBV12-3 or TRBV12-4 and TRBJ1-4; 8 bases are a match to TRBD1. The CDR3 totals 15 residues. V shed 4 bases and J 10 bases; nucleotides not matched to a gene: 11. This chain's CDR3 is CASSSLDRVGGKLFF. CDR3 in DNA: TGTGCCAGCAGTTCCTTGGACAGGGTGGGGGGAAAACTGTTTTTT.

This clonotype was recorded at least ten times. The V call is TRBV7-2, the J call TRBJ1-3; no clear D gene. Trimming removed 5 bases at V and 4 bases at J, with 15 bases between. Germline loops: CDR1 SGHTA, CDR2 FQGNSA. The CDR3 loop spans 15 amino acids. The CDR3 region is CASSPPGLGGNTIYF. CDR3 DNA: TGTGCCAGCAGCCCGCCCGGGTTGGGCGGAAACACCATATATTTT.

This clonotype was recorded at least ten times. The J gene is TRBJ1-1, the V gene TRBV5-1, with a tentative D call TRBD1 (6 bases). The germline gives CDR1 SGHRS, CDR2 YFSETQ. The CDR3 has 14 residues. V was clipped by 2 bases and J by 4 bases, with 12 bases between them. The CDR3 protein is CASSLRGPGTEAFF. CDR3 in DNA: TGCGCCAGCAGCTTACGGGGGCCGGGCACTGAAGCTTTCTTT.

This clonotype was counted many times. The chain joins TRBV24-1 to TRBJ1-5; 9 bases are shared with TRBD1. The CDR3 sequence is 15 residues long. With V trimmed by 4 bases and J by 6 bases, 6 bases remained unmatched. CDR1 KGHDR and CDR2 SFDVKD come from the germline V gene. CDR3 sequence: CATSERTGDGQPQHF. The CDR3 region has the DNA TGTGCCACCAGTGAGCGGACAGGGGACGGTCAGCCCCAGCATTTT.